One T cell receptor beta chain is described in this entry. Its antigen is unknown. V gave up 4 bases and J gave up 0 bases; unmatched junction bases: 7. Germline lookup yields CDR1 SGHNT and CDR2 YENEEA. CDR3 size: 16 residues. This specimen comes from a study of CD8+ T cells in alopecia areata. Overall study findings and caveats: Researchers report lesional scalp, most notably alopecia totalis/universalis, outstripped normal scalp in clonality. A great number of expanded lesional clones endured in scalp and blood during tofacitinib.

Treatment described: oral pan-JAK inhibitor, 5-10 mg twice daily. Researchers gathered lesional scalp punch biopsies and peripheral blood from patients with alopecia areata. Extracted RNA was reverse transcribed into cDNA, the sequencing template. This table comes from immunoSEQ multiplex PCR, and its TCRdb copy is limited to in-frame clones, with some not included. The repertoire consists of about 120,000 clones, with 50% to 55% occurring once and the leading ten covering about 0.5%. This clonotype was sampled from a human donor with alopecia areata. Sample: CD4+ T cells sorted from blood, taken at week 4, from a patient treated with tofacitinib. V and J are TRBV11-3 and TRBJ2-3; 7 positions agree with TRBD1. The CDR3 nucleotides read TGTGCCAGCAGCTCAGGGGACAGTCGTAGCACAGATACGCAGTATTTT. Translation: CASSSGDSRSTDTQYF. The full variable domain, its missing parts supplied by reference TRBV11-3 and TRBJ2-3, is EAGVVQSPRYKIIEKKQPVAFWCNPISGHNTLYWYLQNLGQGPELLIRYENEEAVDDSQLPKDRFSAERLKGVDSTLKIQPAELGDSAVYLCASSSGDSRSTDTQYFGPGTRLTVL.